A selection of T cell receptor beta chains follows, all from one sample in a study of blood T cell repertoires in COVID-19. Profiled with immunoSEQ multiplex PCR; TCRdb holds only in-frame clones, not every one. The repertoire holds more than 60,000 clones, with about 82% as singletons. What was sequenced was peripheral blood. The receptor set was obtained from a human donor in a cohort sampled during active COVID-19. Each CDR3 is given with its conserved first and last residue. D genes are given only for firm matches. Rows may omit the clone size; those that give it use once, few, many or a size class.

D: NA
J: TRBJ1-1
size: NA
V: TRBV29-1
CDR3: CSVEGRGMGTEAFF
DNA: TGCAGCGTTGAGGGCAGAGGGATGGGCACTGAAGCTTTCTTT

D: NA
J: TRBJ2-1
size: few
V: TRBV7-2
CDR3: CASNTYNEQFF
DNA: TGTGCCAGCAACACATACAATGAGCAGTTCTTC

D: NA
J: TRBJ2-7
size: once
V: TRBV6-2/TRBV6-3
CDR3: CASSYDDGGYEQYF
DNA: TGTGCCAGCAGTTACGACGACGGGGGTTACGAGCAGTACTTC

D: NA
J: TRBJ1-5
size: NA
V: TRBV27
CDR3: CASSLRGFQPQHF
DNA: TGTGCCAGCAGTTTACGGGGGTTTCAGCCCCAGCATTTT

D: NA
J: TRBJ1-5
size: once
V: TRBV27
CDR3: CASSLVGRDQPQHF
DNA: TGTGCCAGCAGTTTAGTTGGTAGAGATCAGCCCCAGCATTTT

D: NA
J: TRBJ2-1
size: once
V: TRBV28
CDR3: CASSLSAGLGSYNEQFF
DNA: TGTGCCAGCAGTTTATCGGCAGGGCTAGGCTCCTACAATGAGCAGTTCTTC

D: TRBD1
J: TRBJ1-6
size: few
V: TRBV7-3
CDR3: CASSRTGVSPLHF
DNA: TGTGCCAGCAGCAGGACAGGGGTTTCACCCCTCCACTTT

D: TRBD2
J: TRBJ2-1
size: NA
V: TRBV4-3
CDR3: CASSQEFSGGAYNEQFF
DNA: TGCGCCAGCAGCCAAGAATTCAGCGGGGGCGCCTACAATGAGCAGTTCTTC

D: NA
J: TRBJ1-2
size: once
V: TRBV2
CDR3: CASSESQATGYYGYTF
DNA: TGTGCCAGCAGTGAATCCCAGGCAACGGGGTACTATGGCTACACCTTC

D: NA
J: TRBJ1-1
size: NA
V: TRBV7-2
CDR3: CASSYTGFEAFF
DNA: TGTGCCAGCAGCTACACAGGGTTCGAAGCTTTCTTT

D: TRBD1
J: TRBJ1-1
size: NA
V: TRBV6-5
CDR3: CASSRPTGGKGEAFF
DNA: TGTGCCAGCAGTCGACCGACAGGGGGCAAAGGAGAAGCTTTCTTT

D: NA
J: TRBJ1-1
size: NA
V: TRBV11-2
CDR3: CASTLDRRNTEAFF
DNA: TGTGCCAGCACCCTAGACAGAAGGAACACTGAAGCTTTCTTT

D: NA
J: TRBJ1-2
size: few
V: TRBV19
CDR3: CASSRTTDGYTF
DNA: TGTGCCAGTAGTAGGACAACAGATGGCTACACCTTC

D: NA
J: TRBJ1-1
size: NA
V: TRBV6-2/TRBV6-3
CDR3: CASSYKQGNTEAFF
DNA: TGTGCCAGCAGTTACAAGCAGGGCAACACTGAAGCTTTCTTT

D: NA
J: TRBJ2-3
size: NA
V: TRBV4-3
CDR3: CASTTTLFSDTQYF
DNA: TGCGCCAGCACTACGACACTTTTCTCAGATACGCAGTATTTT

D: NA
J: TRBJ1-4
size: NA
V: TRBV7-9
CDR3: CASSAEQGYVEKLFF
DNA: TGTGCCAGCAGCGCTGAACAGGGTTATGTGGAAAAACTGTTTTTT

D: TRBD1
J: TRBJ1-3
size: once
V: TRBV19
CDR3: CASSYRGQGNTIYF
DNA: TGTGCCAGTAGCTACAGGGGGCAGGGAAACACCATATATTTT